The entry below gives a single T cell receptor (beta chain) sequence along with its context. This clone was recorded a few times. Its antigen is not yet known. No per-base quality is available; no much larger clone lies one base away. These data belong to a study of beta chain features in type 1 diabetes (dated by TCRdb to the late 2010s). Broadly, across the study: Patients and healthy donors did not differ in mean age, gender distribution, total cell number or subset yield. In the study, TCRB repertoires of sorted circulating CD4+ T cell subsets from recently diagnosed type 1 diabetes patients were compared with those of matched healthy donors. A total of approximately 100 million sorted cells were examined across all samples, and the number of cells per subset was strongly correlated with RNA yield. Whereas all 30 or so donors provided naive and central memory subsets, regulatory and stem cell-like memory subsets were isolated from just 8 patients and roughly eight healthy donors.

On the study overall, not on this receptor specifically: Because cDNA was sequenced instead of genomic DNA, highly expressing activated cells could be over-represented, though the groups showed no difference in activation or CD3 levels. In all four CD4+ subsets, TCRB CDR3 length was moderately but significantly shorter in type 1 diabetes patients. Naive, central memory and regulatory TCRB repertoires appeared to be more alike among patients than among healthy donors. Because the HLA sub-analyses included only small numbers of individuals, any influence of HLA type on TCRB rearrangement was left unresolved. Patients with type 1 diabetes made fewer insertions and deleted more nucleotides at VDJ recombination sites, implying thymic rearrangement abnormalities. PCR might favor shorter templates, but patient and control samples were amplified and corrected together, so any skew would affect both groups equally.

The High Capacity cDNA Reverse Transcription Kit was used to reverse transcribe all of the isolated RNA, meaning that expressed TCRB transcripts were what got sequenced. Stem cell-like memory T cell samples underwent survey-depth immunoSEQ sequencing, averaging approximately 1 million total reads per sample. Sorted cells were lysed in RLT buffer and RNA was extracted with DNase-treated RNeasy Micro or Mini kits, depending on cell number. Each cell subset was processed separately to prevent cross-contamination, with patient and healthy donor samples processed together. TCRB sequences were amplified from cDNA with the immunoSEQ multiplex PCR, producing 87-bp fragments spanning the CDR3 region. Amplicons were sequenced on the Illumina HiSeq platform. Processing in the source paper ran as follows. Synthetic template baselines were used to correct PCR bias computationally, reads within Hamming distance 2 were collapsed together, and singletons that could not be merged were discarded. Reads were aligned to IMGT to assign V, D and J genes, CDR3 length, and insertions or deletions at six rearrangement sites. Within each subset, clonotype counts were normalized to sorted cell number, after which true diversity and Gini coefficients were computed with the tcR R package. The overlap coefficient, calculated on TCRB nucleotide sequences, was used to quantify repertoire sharing. The table was pulled from immuneACCESS by TCRdb, which kept in-frame rearrangements only. Such tables lose some clones; where checked, under half of the loss comes from unresolved V genes, and the rest has no known cause. From that table come the V and J calls and clone size; the DNA was used to work out D and trimming. In all, the sample holds tens of thousands of clones, and under 35% of those were seen once. The biggest ten clones account for 0.4% to 0.45% of the sample.

Relative to germline, V is 3 bases shorter and J is 6 bases shorter, with 14 bases between their ends. Spanning cysteine to phenylalanine, the CDR3 consists of 14 amino acids. Just CDR3 DNA is preserved here, 42 bases in frame from base 1. As encoded in the germline V gene, CDR1 is KGHSH while CDR2 is LQKENI. A single peripheral blood draw of around 120 mL on average was collected from each donor into heparinised tubes. A BD FACSAria II was used to sort naive, central memory, regulatory and stem cell-like memory CD4+ T cells with a panel that included CD45RO, CCR7, CD25, CD127, CD95 and CD27. Purity was above 95% for every sorted population. PBMCs were isolated immediately by Lymphoprep density gradient centrifugation and stained directly without culture. Samples were stained and sorted in pairs, with one healthy donor and one patient per experiment, so that batch effects were minimized.

Material for sequencing was stem cell memory CD4+ T cells from blood. Explained via the paper, the cell subset or site label denotes: stem cell-like memory CD4+ T cells. The chain is assembled from TRBV18 and TRBJ1-1; a weak D assignment points to TRBD1 (6 bases agree). The TCR comes from a woman aged 18-29 years in good health. The nucleotides read TGTGCCAGCTCACCTACAGGGAGGGGCGCTGAAGCTTTCTTT. Translation gives CASSPTGRGAEAFF.